This TCR beta chain was recovered during a study of blood T cell repertoires in COVID-19. Seattle patient enrollment occurred during active infection, with longitudinal follow-up thereafter. Germline lookup yields CDR1 KGHSH and CDR2 LQKENI. There are 13 residues in the CDR3. With 8 bases clipped from V and 0 bases from J, the junction kept 1 base outside the gene matches. The table came from immunoSEQ multiplex PCR; TCRdb's copy has only in-frame clones and leaves some out. The sample has more than 100,000 clones; around 87% are singletons. This receptor was identified in an older woman with COVID-19, enrolled during active disease. The sequenced sample was peripheral blood. This chain uses TRBV18 with TRBJ1-3; 7 positions agree with TRBD1. The CDR3 DNA reads as TGTGCCAGCCGGGACAGCTCTGGAAACACCATATATTTT. Translation: CASRDSSGNTIYF.